The clone carrying this TCR beta chain was found a few times. Its antigen is not identified. This may arise from a read error, as a much more abundant clone is one base away. It is likely a read error, because the conserved phenylalanine at the end of the CDR3 is missing. Stated time point: newly diagnosed GD, antithyroid drugs for less than 3 months. Scientists built the TCR library using RNA that was extracted from PBMCs. The sample originates from a study of regulatory T cells in long-lasting Graves disease. Germline CDR1 is MNHEY and CDR2 is SVGEGT. This CDR3 comprises 13 residues. V gave up 4 bases and J gave up 10 bases; unmatched junction bases: 6. iRepertoire HTBI primers and Arm-PCR of CDR3 regions built TCR beta libraries. TCRdb re-called the multiplex PCR reads with MiXCR, one entry per CDR3 protein. The sample shows roughly 320,000 distinct CDR3 sequences, roughly 17% of them seen only once.

The study's findings and limits: Persistent patients shared 2,500 to 3,000 public clonotypes among themselves. Newly diagnosed patients shared fewer, at some 900.

These data were also filed under a second study, of T cells in Graves' hyperthyroidism and ophthalmopathy.

The source was peripheral blood mononuclear cells (PBMCs), collected at new diagnosis, from a patient treated with antithyroid drugs. The genes are TRBV6-2 or TRBV6-3 and TRBJ2-3; 9 positions match TRBD2. This TCR was recovered from a man in his forties with Graves disease. CDR3 loop: CASSLGLAGAQYL. CDR3 DNA: TGTGCCAGCAGTTTGGGACTAGCTGGGGCGCAGTATCTT.